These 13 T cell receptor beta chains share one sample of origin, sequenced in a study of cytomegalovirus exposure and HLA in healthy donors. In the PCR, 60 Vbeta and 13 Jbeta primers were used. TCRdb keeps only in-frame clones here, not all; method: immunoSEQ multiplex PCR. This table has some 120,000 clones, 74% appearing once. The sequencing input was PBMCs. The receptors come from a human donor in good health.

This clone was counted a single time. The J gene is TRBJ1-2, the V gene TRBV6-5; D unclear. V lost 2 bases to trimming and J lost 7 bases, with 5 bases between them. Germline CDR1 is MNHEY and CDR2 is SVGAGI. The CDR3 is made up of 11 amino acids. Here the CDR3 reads CASSYAGGYTF. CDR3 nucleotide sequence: TGTGCCAGCAGTTACGCAGGTGGCTACACCTTC.

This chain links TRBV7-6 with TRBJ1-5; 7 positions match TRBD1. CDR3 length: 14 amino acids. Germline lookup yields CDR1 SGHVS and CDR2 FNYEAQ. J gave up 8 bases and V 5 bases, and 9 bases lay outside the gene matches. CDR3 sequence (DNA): TGTGCCAGCAGCCGAGGACAGGTCGGGGAGCCCCAGCATTTT. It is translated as CASSRGQVGEPQHF.

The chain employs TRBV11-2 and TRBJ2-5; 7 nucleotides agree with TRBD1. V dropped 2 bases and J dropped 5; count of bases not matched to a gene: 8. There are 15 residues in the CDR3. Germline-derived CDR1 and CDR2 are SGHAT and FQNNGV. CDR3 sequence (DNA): TGTGCCAGCAGCTTACTGGGCAGGGGGTCGGAGACCCAGTACTTC. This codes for CASSLLGRGSETQYF.

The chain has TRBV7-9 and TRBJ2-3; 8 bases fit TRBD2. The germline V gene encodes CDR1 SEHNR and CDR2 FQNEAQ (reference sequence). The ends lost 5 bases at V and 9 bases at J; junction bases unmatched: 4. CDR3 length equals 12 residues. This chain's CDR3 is CASSVGGGTQYF. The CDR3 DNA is TGTGCCAGCAGCGTCGGGGGGGGGACGCAGTATTTT.

CDR3 region: CASSQEGGGQGYYGYTF. CDR3 in DNA: TGTGCCAGCAGCCAAGAGGGGGGGGGACAGGGGTACTATGGCTACACCTTC. V usage is TRBV4-2 and J usage is TRBJ1-2, with 10 positions matching TRBD1. CDR3 length: 17 residues. V gave up 0 bases and J gave up 3 bases; unmatched junction bases: 7. CDR1 and CDR2 (germline): LGHNA, YNFKEQ.

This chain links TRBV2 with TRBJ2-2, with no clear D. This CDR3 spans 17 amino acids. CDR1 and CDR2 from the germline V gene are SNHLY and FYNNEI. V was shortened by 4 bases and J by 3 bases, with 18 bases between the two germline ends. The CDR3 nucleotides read TGTGCCAGCAGTGTTTTACAGAGTTGGGTGGACACCGGGGAGCTGTTTTTT. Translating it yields CASSVLQSWVDTGELFF.

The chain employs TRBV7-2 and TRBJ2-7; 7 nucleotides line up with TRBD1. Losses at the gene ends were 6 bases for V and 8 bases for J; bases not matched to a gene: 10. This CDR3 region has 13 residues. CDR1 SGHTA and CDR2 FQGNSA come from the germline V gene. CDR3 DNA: TGTGCCAGCAGTCCGACAGGGAGAGGGCAGCAGTACTTC. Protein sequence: CASSPTGRGQQYF. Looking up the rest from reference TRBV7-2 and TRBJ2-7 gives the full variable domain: GAGVSQSPSNKVTEKGKDVELRCDPISGHTALYWYRQSLGQGLEFLIYFQGNSAPDKSGLPSDRFSAERTGGSVSTLTIQRTQQEDSAVYLCASSPTGRGQQYFGPGTRLTVT.

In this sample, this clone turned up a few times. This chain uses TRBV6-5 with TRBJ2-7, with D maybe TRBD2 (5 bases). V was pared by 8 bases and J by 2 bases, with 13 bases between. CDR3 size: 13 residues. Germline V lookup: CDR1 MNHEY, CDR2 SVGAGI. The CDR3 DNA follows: TGTGCCAGCTCGAAGCCGGGGACCTACGAGCAGTACTTC. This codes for CASSKPGTYEQYF.

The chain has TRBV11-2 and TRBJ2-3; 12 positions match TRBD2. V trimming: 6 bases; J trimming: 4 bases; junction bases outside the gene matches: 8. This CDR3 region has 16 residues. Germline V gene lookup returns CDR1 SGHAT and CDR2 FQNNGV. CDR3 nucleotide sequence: TGTGCCAGCAGTCAAGGACTAGCGGGAATCGCAGATACGCAGTATTTT. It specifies CASSQGLAGIADTQYF.

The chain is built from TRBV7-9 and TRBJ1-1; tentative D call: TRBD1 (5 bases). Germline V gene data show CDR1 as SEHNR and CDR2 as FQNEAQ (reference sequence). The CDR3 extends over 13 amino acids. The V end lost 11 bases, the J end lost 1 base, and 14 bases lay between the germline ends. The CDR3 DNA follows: TGTGCCGGGGCGGGGCCCACGAACACTGAAGCTTTCTTT. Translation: CAGAGPTNTEAFF. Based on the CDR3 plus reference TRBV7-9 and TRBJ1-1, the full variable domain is DTGVSQNPRHKITKRGQNVTFRCDPISEHNRLYWYRQTLGQGPEFLTYFQNEAQLEKSRLLSDRFSAERPKGSFSTLEIQRTEQGDSAMYLCAGAGPTNTEAFFGQGTRLTVV.

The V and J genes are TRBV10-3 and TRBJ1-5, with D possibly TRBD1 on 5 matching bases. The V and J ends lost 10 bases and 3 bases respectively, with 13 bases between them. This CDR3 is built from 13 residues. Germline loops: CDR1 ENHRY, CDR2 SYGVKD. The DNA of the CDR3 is TGTGCCACCAGGCCAGGGAACAATCAGCCCCAGCATTTT. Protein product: CATRPGNNQPQHF.

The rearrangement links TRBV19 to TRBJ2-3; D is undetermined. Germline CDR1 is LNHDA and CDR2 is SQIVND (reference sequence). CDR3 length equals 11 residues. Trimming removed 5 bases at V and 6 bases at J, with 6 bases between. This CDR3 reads CASSFRDTQYF. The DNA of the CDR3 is TGTGCCAGTAGTTTCCGGGATACGCAGTATTTT.

The CDR3 spells CASSMDRSSGNTIYF. CDR3 in DNA: TGTGCCAGTAGTATGGACAGGAGCTCTGGAAACACCATATATTTT. This chain joins TRBV19 and TRBJ1-3, with TRBD1 identical over 7 bases. Losses at the gene ends were 3 bases for V and 0 bases for J; bases not matched to a gene: 2. The CDR3 is made up of 15 amino acids. The germline CDR1 and CDR2 sequences are LNHDA and SQIVND (reference sequence). Based on the CDR3 plus reference TRBV19 and TRBJ1-3, the full variable domain is DGGITQSPKYLFRKEGQNVTLSCEQNLNHDAMYWYRQDPGQGLRLIYYSQIVNDFQKGDIAEGYSVSREKKESFPLTVTSAQKNPTAFYLCASSMDRSSGNTIYFGEGSWLTVV.